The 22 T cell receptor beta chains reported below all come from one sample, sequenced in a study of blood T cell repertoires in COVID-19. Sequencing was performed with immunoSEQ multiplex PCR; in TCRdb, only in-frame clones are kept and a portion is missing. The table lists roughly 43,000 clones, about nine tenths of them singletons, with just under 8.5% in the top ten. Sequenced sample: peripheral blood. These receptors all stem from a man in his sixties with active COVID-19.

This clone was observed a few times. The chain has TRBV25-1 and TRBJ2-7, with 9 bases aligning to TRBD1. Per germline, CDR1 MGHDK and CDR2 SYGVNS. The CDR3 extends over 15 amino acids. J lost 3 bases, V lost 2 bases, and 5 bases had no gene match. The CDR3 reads CASSERNRGRYEQYF. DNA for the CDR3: TGTGCCAGCAGTGAAAGGAACAGGGGGCGCTACGAGCAGTACTTC.

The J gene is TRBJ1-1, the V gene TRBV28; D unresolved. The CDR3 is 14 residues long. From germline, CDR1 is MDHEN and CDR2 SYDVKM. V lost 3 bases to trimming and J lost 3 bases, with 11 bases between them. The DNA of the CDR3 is TGTGCCAGCAGTTTGGTGGGCCCGTACACTGAAGCTTTCTTT. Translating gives CASSLVGPYTEAFF.

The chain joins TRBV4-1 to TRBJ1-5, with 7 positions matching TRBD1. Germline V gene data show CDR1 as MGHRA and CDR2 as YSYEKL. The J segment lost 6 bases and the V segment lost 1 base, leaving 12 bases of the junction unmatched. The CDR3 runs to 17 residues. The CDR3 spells CASSQGEGGTVGQPQHF. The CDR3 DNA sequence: TGCGCCAGCAGCCAAGGCGAGGGCGGGACAGTGGGTCAGCCCCAGCATTTT.

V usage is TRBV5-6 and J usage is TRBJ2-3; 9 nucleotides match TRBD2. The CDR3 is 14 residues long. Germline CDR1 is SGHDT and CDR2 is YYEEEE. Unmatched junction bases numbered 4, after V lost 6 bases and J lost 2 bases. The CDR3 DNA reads TGTGCCAGCAAGACTAGCGGACACACAGATACGCAGTATTTT. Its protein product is CASKTSGHTDTQYF.

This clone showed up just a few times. In DNA, the CDR3 is TGTGCCAGCAGCTTAGATGGGTGCCAGGGGTTTCCATACGAGCAGTACTTC. It translates to CASSLDGCQGFPYEQYF. The chain carries TRBV11-3 and TRBJ2-7, with a tentative D call TRBD1 (6 bases). The V gene's germline CDR1 is SGHNT and CDR2 YENEEA. V was clipped by 0 bases and J by 4 bases, with 19 bases between them. The CDR3 runs 17 residues. The variable domain in full, completed from reference TRBV11-3 and TRBJ2-7, reads EAGVVQSPRYKIIEKKQPVAFWCNPISGHNTLYWYLQNLGQGPELLIRYENEEAVDDSQLPKDRFSAERLKGVDSTLKIQPAELGDSAVYLCASSLDGCQGFPYEQYFGPGTRLTVT.

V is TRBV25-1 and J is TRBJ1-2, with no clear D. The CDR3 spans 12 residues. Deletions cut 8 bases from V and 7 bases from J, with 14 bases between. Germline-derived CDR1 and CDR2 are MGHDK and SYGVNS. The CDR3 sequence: CASSMGGSGYTF. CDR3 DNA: TGTGCCAGCTCCATGGGAGGATCTGGCTACACCTTC.

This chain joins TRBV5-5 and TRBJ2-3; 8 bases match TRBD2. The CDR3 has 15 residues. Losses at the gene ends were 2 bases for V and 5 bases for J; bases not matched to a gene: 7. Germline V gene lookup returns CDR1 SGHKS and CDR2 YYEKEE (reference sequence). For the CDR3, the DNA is TGTGCCAGCAGCTTCTCAGCGGGGGAGGGAGATACGCAGTATTTT. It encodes CASSFSAGEGDTQYF.

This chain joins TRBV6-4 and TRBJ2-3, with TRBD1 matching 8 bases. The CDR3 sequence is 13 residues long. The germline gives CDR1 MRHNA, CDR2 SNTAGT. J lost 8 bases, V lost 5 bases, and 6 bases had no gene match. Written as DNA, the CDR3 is TGTGCCAGCAGTCAGGACAGGGATGGTACGCAGTATTTT. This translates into CASSQDRDGTQYF.

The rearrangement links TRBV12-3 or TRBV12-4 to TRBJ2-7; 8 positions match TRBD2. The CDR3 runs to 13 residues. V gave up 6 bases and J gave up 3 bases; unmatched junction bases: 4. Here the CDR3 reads CASSSGLDYEQYF. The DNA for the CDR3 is TGTGCCAGCAGCTCGGGACTAGACTACGAGCAGTACTTC.

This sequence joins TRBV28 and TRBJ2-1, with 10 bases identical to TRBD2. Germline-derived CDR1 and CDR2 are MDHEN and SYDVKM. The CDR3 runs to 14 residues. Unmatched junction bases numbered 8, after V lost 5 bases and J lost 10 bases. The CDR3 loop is CASSGPSGSEEQFF. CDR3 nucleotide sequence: TGTGCCAGCAGTGGACCTAGCGGGAGTGAGGAGCAGTTCTTC.

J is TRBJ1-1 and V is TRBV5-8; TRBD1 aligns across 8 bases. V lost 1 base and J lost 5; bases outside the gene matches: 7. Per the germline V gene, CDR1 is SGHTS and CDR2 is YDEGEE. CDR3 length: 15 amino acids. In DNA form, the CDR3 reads TGTGCCAGCAGCTTGACCGGACAGGGAAAGACTGAAGCTTTCTTT. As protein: CASSLTGQGKTEAFF.

CDR3 in amino acids: CASSPRTWYQETQYF. DNA of the CDR3: TGTGCCAGTAGCCCTCGGACATGGTACCAAGAGACCCAGTACTTC. The rearrangement links TRBV19 to TRBJ2-5, with D tentatively TRBD1 (5 bases). V was cut by 6 bases and J by 0 bases, with 14 bases left in between. The V gene's germline CDR1 is LNHDA and CDR2 SQIVND (reference sequence). CDR3 length equals 15 residues.

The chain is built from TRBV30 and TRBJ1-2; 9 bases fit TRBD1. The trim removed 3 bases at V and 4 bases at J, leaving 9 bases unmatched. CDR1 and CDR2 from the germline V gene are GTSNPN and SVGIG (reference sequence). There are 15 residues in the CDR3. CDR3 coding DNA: TGTGCCTGGAGAAAAGAACAGGGGGCTTGCTATGGCTACACCTTC. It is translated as CAWRKEQGACYGYTF.

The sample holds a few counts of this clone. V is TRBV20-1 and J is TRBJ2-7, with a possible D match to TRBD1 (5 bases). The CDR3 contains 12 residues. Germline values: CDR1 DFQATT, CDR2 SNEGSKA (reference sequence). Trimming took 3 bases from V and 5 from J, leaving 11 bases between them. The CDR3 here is CSASVGRDEQYF. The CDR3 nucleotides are TGCAGTGCTAGTGTGGGGCGAGACGAGCAGTACTTC.

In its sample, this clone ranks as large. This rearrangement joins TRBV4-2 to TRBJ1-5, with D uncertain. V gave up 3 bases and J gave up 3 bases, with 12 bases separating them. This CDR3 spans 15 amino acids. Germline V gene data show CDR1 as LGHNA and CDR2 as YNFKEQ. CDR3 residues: CASSQSGFTNQPQHF. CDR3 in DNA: TGTGCCAGCAGCCAGTCGGGATTTACCAATCAGCCCCAGCATTTT.

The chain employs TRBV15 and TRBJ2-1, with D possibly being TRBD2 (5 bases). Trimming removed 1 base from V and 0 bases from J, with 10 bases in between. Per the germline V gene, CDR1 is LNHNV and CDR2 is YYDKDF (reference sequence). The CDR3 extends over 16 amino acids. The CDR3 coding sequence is TGTGCCACCAGCAGAGTAGGCGGGCCCTCCTACAATGAGCAGTTCTTC. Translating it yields CATSRVGGPSYNEQFF. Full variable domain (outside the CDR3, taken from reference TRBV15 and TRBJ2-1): DAMVIQNPRYQVTQFGKPVTLSCSQTLNHNVMYWYQQKSSQAPKLLFHYYDKDFNNEADTPDNFQSRRPNTSFCFLDIRSPGLGDTAMYLCATSRVGGPSYNEQFFGPGTRLTVL.

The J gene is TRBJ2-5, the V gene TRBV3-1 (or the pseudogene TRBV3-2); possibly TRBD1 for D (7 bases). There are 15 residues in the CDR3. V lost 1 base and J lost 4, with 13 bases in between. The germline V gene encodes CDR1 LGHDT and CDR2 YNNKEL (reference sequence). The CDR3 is CASSQGGTAGETQYF. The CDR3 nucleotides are TGTGCCAGCAGCCAAGGCGGGACAGCAGGAGAGACCCAGTACTTC.

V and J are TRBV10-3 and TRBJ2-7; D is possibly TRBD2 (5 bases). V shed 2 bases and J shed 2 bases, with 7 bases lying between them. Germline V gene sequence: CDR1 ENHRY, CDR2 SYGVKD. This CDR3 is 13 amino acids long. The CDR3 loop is CAISEGSPYEQYF. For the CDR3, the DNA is TGTGCCATCAGTGAGGGGAGTCCCTACGAGCAGTACTTC.

CDR3 coding DNA: TGTGCCAGTAGTATAAGACAGGGCTATGGCTACACCTTC. Protein product: CASSIRQGYGYTF. The chain has TRBV19 and TRBJ1-2; 7 bases map to TRBD1. There are 13 residues in the CDR3. V lost 2 bases and J lost 4; bases outside the gene matches: 1. Germline CDR1 and CDR2: LNHDA and SQIVND (reference sequence).

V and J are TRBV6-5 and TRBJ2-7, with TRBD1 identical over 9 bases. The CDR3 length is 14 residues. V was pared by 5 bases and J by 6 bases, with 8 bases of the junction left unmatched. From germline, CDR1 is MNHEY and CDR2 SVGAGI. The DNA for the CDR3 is TGTGCCAGCAGTACGACAGGGGGGCCTAGCGAGCAGTACTTC. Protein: CASSTTGGPSEQYF.

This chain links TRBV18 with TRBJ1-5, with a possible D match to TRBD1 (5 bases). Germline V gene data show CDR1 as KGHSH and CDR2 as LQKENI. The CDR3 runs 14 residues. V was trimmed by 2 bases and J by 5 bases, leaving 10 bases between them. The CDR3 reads CASSPRQGDQPQHF. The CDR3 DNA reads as TGTGCCAGCTCACCAAGGCAAGGGGATCAGCCCCAGCATTTT.

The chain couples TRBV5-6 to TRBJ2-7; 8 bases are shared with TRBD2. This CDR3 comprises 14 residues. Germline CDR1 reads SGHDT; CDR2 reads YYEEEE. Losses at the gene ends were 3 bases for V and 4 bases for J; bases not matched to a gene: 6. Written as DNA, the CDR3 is TGTGCCAGCAGCTCCCTTGCGGGGGGTTACGAGCAGTACTTC. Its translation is CASSSLAGGYEQYF.